The 8 T cell receptor beta chains presented below share a single source sample, sequenced in a study of T cells in Graves' hyperthyroidism and ophthalmopathy. What was amplified from RNA transcripts were TCR beta CDR3 regions. Carried out on the TCR CDR3, a first-round RT-PCR used the HTBI primer set. TCRdb ran MiXCR on the multiplex PCR reads and lists one entry per CDR3 protein. The table shows fewer than 450,000 distinct CDR3 sequences, with roughly a sixth occurring only once. Sequencing used blood. The receptors were gathered from a woman aged 25 to 39 with Graves' hyperthyroidism that later progressed to Graves' ophthalmopathy.

V usage is TRBV28 and J usage is TRBJ2-7; D may match TRBD1 or TRBD2 (5 bases each). V dropped 3 bases and J dropped 6 bases, with 12 bases sitting between them. The CDR3 runs 13 residues. From germline, CDR1 is MDHEN and CDR2 SYDVKM. The CDR3 DNA is TGTGCCAGCAGTTTCGGCTCCGGGACCGAGCAGTACTTC. Its translation: CASSFGSGTEQYF.

V and J are TRBV4-1 and TRBJ2-2; 11 bases agree with TRBD2. With 1 base clipped from V and 4 bases from J, the junction kept 8 bases outside the gene matches. The CDR3 is 18 amino acids. Germline V gene sequence: CDR1 MGHRA, CDR2 YSYEKL. CDR3 in amino acids: CASSQAASGRPGTGELFF. The CDR3 DNA follows: TGCGCCAGCAGCCAAGCGGCTAGCGGGAGGCCTGGCACCGGGGAGCTGTTTTTT.

This clonotype was observed at least ten times. J is TRBJ2-5 and V is TRBV20-1, with D perhaps matching TRBD2 (6 bases). CDR3 length equals 15 residues. V lost 2 bases to trimming and J lost 1 base, with 14 bases between them. Germline lookup yields CDR1 DFQATT and CDR2 SNEGSKA (reference sequence). The CDR3, as DNA: TGCAGTGCTAGAAATCTCCGGGAGAGCCAAGAGACCCAGTACTTC. This sequence encodes CSARNLRESQETQYF.

V is TRBV19 and J is TRBJ1-5; D may be TRBD1 (5 bases). V was trimmed by 7 bases and J by 9 bases, leaving 16 bases between them. Germline V CDR1 and CDR2: LNHDA, SQIVND (reference sequence). The CDR3 totals 13 residues. The CDR3 loop is CASTVNAGTPQHF. CDR3 bases: TGTGCCAGTACCGTAAATGCCGGGACGCCCCAGCATTTT.

This clonotype was recorded many times. The V call is TRBV11-1, the J call TRBJ1-2; 8 bases are a match to TRBD1. The V and J ends lost 1 base and 6 bases, in that order; junction bases with no gene match: 4. Germline CDR1 and CDR2: SGHAT and FQDESV (reference sequence). CDR3 length: 14 amino acids. The DNA for the CDR3 is TGTGCCAGCAGCTTAGACGGGACAGGAGATGGCTACACCTTC. The encoded protein is CASSLDGTGDGYTF.

Comment on this clonotype: A clone one base away is much larger, so this may be a read error. V usage is TRBV20-1 and J usage is TRBJ2-1, with TRBD2 identical over 11 bases. Germline V gives CDR1 DFQATT, CDR2 SNEGSKA (reference sequence). CDR3 length: 17 amino acids. Germline trimming cut 3 bases from V and 0 bases from J; bases unmatched to any gene: 7. The chain's CDR3 is CSARDSGGAHSYNEQFF. Written as DNA, the CDR3 is TGCAGTGCTAGGGATAGCGGGGGGGCTCACTCCTACAATGAGCAGTTCTTC.

This clonotype turned up a few times. This chain connects TRBV6-5 to TRBJ2-2, with no clear D. The length of the CDR3 is 14 residues. Germline V CDR1 and CDR2: MNHEY, SVGAGI. The V end was cut by 1 base, the J end by 1 base, with 4 bases between. CDR3: CASSYLQNTGELFF. The CDR3 DNA sequence: TGTGCCAGCAGTTACTTGCAGAACACCGGGGAGCTGTTTTTT.

This clonotype came up a few times. This chain joins TRBV4-2 and TRBJ2-3; D is unresolved. The CDR3 has 13 amino acids. V lost 2 bases and J 4 bases, leaving 7 bases between the germline ends. From germline, CDR1 is LGHNA and CDR2 YNFKEQ. CDR3 region: CASSQFQADTQYF. CDR3 sequence (DNA): TGTGCCAGCAGCCAATTCCAGGCAGATACGCAGTATTTT.